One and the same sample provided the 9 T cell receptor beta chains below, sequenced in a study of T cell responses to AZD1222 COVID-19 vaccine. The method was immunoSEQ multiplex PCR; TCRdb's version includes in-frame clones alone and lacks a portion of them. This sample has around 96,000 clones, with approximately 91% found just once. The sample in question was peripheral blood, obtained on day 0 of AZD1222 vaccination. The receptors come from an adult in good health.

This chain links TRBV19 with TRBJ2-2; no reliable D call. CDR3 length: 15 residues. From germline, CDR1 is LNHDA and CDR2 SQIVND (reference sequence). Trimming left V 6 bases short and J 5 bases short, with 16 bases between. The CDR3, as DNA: TGTGCCAGTAGCATAAAAGGTGGGGAAACCGGGGAGCTGTTTTTT. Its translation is CASSIKGGETGELFF.

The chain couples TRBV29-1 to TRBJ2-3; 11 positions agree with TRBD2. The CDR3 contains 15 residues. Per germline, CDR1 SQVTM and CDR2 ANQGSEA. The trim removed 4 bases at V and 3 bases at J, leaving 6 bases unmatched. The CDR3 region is CSVGGSGGGTDTQYF. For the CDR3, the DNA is TGCAGCGTTGGAGGTAGCGGGGGGGGAACAGATACGCAGTATTTT.

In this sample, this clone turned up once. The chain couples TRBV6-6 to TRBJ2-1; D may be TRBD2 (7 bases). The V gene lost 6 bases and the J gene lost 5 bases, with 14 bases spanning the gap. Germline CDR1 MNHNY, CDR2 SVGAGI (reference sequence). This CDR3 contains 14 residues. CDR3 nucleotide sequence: TGTGCCAGCAGCTTAGGGGGGGTCGACAATGAGCAGTTCTTC. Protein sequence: CASSLGGVDNEQFF.

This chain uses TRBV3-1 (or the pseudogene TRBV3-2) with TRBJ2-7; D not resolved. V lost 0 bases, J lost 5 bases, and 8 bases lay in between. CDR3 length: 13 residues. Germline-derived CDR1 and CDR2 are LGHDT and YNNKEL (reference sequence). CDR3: CASSQESGHEQYF. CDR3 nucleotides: TGTGCCAGCAGCCAAGAGAGTGGGCACGAGCAGTACTTC.

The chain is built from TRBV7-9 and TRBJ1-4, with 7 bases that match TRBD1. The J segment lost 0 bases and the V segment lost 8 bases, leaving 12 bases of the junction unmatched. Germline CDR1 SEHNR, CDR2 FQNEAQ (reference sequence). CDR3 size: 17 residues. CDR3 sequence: CASALPPGTATNEKLFF. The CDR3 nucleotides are TGTGCCAGCGCACTCCCTCCAGGGACAGCAACTAATGAAAAACTGTTTTTT.

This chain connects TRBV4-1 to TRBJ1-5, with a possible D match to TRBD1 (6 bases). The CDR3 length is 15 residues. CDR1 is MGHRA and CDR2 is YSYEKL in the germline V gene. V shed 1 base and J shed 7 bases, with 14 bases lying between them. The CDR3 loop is CASSQVGRGRQPQHF. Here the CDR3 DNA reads TGCGCCAGCAGCCAAGTCGGCAGGGGTCGACAGCCCCAGCATTTT.

This CDR3 is CASSTDRGGTEAFF. CDR3 bases: TGTGCCAGCAGCACCGACAGGGGGGGCACTGAAGCTTTCTTT. The V call is TRBV6-5, the J call TRBJ1-1; 9 positions agree with TRBD1. This CDR3 is built from 14 residues. The V and J ends lost 6 bases and 4 bases, in that order; junction bases with no gene match: 6. The germline gives CDR1 MNHEY, CDR2 SVGAGI.

The CDR3 loop is CASSTVLAGPENEQFF. The CDR3 region has the DNA TGTGCCAGCAGTACCGTACTAGCGGGCCCGGAGAATGAGCAGTTCTTC. This chain connects TRBV6-2 or TRBV6-3 to TRBJ2-1; 9 bases align to TRBD2. Losses at the gene ends were 5 bases for V and 7 bases for J; bases not matched to a gene: 12. This CDR3 is 16 amino acids long. CDR1 and CDR2 from the germline V gene are MNHEY and SVGEGT.

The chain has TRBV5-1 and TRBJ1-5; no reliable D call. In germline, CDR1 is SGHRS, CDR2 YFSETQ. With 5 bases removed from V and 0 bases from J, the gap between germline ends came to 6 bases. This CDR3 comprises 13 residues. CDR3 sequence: CASREYSNQPQHF. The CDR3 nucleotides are TGCGCCAGCAGGGAGTATAGCAATCAGCCCCAGCATTTT.